The 5 T cell receptor beta chains below were found in one sample sequenced in a study of CXCR3-negative and CXCR3-positive naive CD8 T cells. UMI-tagged TRB cDNA libraries were built via 5' RACE. TCRdb re-called the 5' RACE reads and shows each CDR3 protein once, DNA omitted. The sample data list about 5,800 distinct CDR3 sequences. The sequencing input was naive CXCR3- CD8+ T cells from blood. Described subset: CD45RO-CCR7+CD27+CD95- naive CD8+ T cells lacking CXCR3 (TNR3-). These receptors were collected from a human donor in good health. Some clones in this sample may be carry-over from other donors' samples.

This clonotype ranks as medium-sized in terms of frequency. The chain is built from TRBV20-1 and TRBJ2-7; TCRdb indicates TRBD2, and absent DNA this call remains unverified. CDR1 and CDR2 from the germline V gene are DFQATT and SNEGSKA (reference sequence). This CDR3 spans 15 amino acids. The CDR3 sequence: CSARDTSGRMDEQYF.

This clonotype shows up as medium-sized by frequency. The chain combines TRBV6-5 with TRBJ2-1; TCRdb selects TRBD2, and the lack of DNA leaves this call unchecked. CDR1 MNHEY and CDR2 SVGAGI come from the germline V gene. This CDR3 contains 18 residues. The CDR3 region is CASSYSGLAGERGHEQFF.

Frequency places this clonotype as medium-sized (0.01 to 0.1%). This chain connects TRBV20-1 to TRBJ2-3; TCRdb's D call of TRBD1 is untestable without DNA. CDR3 size: 12 residues. Looked up from germline, CDR1 is DFQATT and CDR2 is SNEGSKA (reference sequence). The CDR3 reads CSALPSTDTQYF.

By frequency, this clonotype registers medium-sized. The rearrangement uses TRBV19 and TRBJ2-7; TCRdb's assignment of TRBD1 cannot be checked, as there is no DNA. This CDR3 has 16 amino acids. The germline V gene has CDR1 LNHDA and CDR2 SQIVND (reference sequence). The CDR3: CASSITVVVGEYEQYF.

The chain has TRBV29-1 and TRBJ2-7; lacking DNA, the TRBD1 call made by TCRdb goes unchecked. CDR3 size: 13 residues. Germline CDR1 and CDR2: SQVTM and ANQGSEA. This CDR3 is CSVAGGTDYEQYF.